This T cell receptor beta chain came from a study of identical twins. Whole-study results and caveats: Excess twin sharing in beta out-of-frame sequences was weaker.

The CDR3 consists of 14 residues. The J segment lost 5 bases and the V segment lost 5 bases, leaving 7 bases of the junction unmatched. Per germline, CDR1 MGHRA and CDR2 YSYEKL. TCRdb ran MiXCR on the 5' RACE reads and lists one entry per CDR3 protein. The sample contains around 280,000 distinct CDR3 sequences, roughly 8.6% of which appear only once. Many counts were recorded for this clonotype. Its antigen is currently unknown. These data also formed part of another study, on yellow fever vaccine responses in identical twins. That investigation notes: A vaccine T cell response that seemed partly convergent and partly personalized was reported in twins.

The receptor comes from a woman between 18 and 29 years old in good health. The V gene is TRBV4-1, the J gene TRBJ1-1, with 8 bases that match TRBD1. The sequenced sample consisted of memory (CD45RO+) T cells sorted from blood. The CDR3 loop is CASSGLTGGTEAFF. DNA for the CDR3: TGCGCCAGCAGCGGCCTAACAGGGGGGACTGAAGCTTTCTTT.